The clone carrying this T cell receptor beta chain has only a few counts. A junction boundary mismatches the germline segment, possibly from a read error. The sample belongs to a study of blood T cell repertoires in COVID-19. The repertoire was sequenced with immunoSEQ multiplex PCR; TCRdb's copy has only in-frame clones and lacks some. Among approximately 170,000 clones listed, less than 90% were seen once. The CDR3 totals 19 residues. Germline V CDR1 and CDR2: MDHEN, SYDVKM. The origin of this receptor is a woman in her sixties or seventies with COVID-19, enrolled during active disease. This chain joins TRBV28 and TRBJ2-2; TRBD2 aligns across 13 bases. The sequenced sample consisted of peripheral blood. CDR3 sequence reads: CASNLTPGTSGIFTGELFF. CDR3 sequence (DNA): TGTGCCAGCAATTTAACCCCCGGGACTAGCGGGATTTTTACCGGGGAGCTGTTTTTT.